One sample yielded the 25 T cell receptor beta chains listed below, sequenced in a study of cytomegalovirus exposure and HLA in healthy donors (dated by TCRdb to 2016 to 2017). The library came from the immunoSEQ multiplex PCR assay. The table comes from immuneACCESS by way of TCRdb, which keeps in-frame sequences with V and J called. Part of the clones is missing from these tables; in studies checked, under half for an unresolved V gene and the rest for unknown reasons. The sample table records 160,000 or so clones; around four fifths of these occur just once. 2% to 2.5% of the sample is taken by the ten largest. The sequenced sample consisted of PBMCs. The receptors stem from a man aged 25 to 40 in good health and CMV-seropositive.

The V call is TRBV5-6, the J call TRBJ1-2; no firm D call. CDR3 length equals 16 residues. The germline V gene encodes CDR1 SGHDT and CDR2 YYEEEE. V was trimmed by 5 bases and J by 2 bases, leaving 19 bases between them. In nucleotides, the CDR3 is TGTGCCAGCAGTTTCGCCTCCACCTACTCCAACTATGGCTACACCTTC. Residues: CASSFASTYSNYGYTF.

This clone was observed a single time. The chain couples TRBV2 to TRBJ1-2; tentatively, D is TRBD1 (5 bases). V lost 5 bases, J lost 1 base, and 11 bases lay in between. Germline V gene sequence: CDR1 SNHLY, CDR2 FYNNEI. The CDR3 is made up of 14 amino acids. As DNA, the CDR3 is TGTGCCAGCAGTCCCCCCCAGGGTAACTATGGCTACACCTTC. Its protein is CASSPPQGNYGYTF.

A few counts support this clone. The rearrangement links TRBV5-1 to TRBJ2-7; D unclear. V lost 0 bases to trimming and J lost 2 bases, with 12 bases between them. The CDR3 consists of 15 residues. Germline-derived CDR1 and CDR2 are SGHRS and YFSETQ. CDR3 in DNA: TGCGCCAGCAGCTTGGCCGGAGAGGTAACCTACGAGCAGTACTTC. Translating gives CASSLAGEVTYEQYF.

As for this clone: Other DNA sequences within the sample encode an identical CDR3. The J gene is TRBJ1-2, the V gene TRBV5-1; 9 nucleotides align to TRBD1. Germline assignment: CDR1 SGHRS and CDR2 YFSETQ. The CDR3 consists of 14 residues. V trimming: 4 bases; J trimming: 4 bases; junction bases outside the gene matches: 5. The chain's CDR3 is CASSLGDRAYGYTF. The CDR3 DNA reads TGCGCCAGCAGCCTTGGGGACAGGGCCTATGGCTACACCTTC.

This clone has just a few counts. The chain recombines TRBV7-2 with TRBJ1-3; D unresolved. V lost 3 bases and J 0 bases, leaving 3 bases between the germline ends. CDR1 SGHTA and CDR2 FQGNSA come from the germline V gene. CDR3 length equals 13 residues. The CDR3 region has the DNA TGTGCCAGCAGCTTCCTCTCTGGAAACACCATATATTTT. It translates to CASSFLSGNTIYF.

The chain recombines TRBV5-1 with TRBJ2-7, with 8 nucleotides matching TRBD2. J gave up 5 bases and V 5 bases, and 6 bases lay outside the gene matches. The length of the CDR3 is 13 residues. CDR1 and CDR2 from the germline V gene are SGHRS and YFSETQ. The DNA of the CDR3 is TGCGCCAGCAGAAGCGGGGGCGTGGACGAGCAGTACTTC. This codes for CASRSGGVDEQYF. Together with reference TRBV5-1 and TRBJ2-7, the CDR3 gives the full variable domain: KAGVTQTPRYLIKTRGQQVTLSCSPISGHRSVSWYQQTPGQGLQFLFEYFSETQRNKGNFPGRFSGRQFSNSRSEMNVSTLELGDSALYLCASRSGGVDEQYFGPGTRLTVT.

This rearrangement joins TRBV15 to TRBJ2-2, with 12 bases lining up with TRBD2. Germline values: CDR1 LNHNV, CDR2 YYDKDF (reference sequence). The CDR3 runs to 19 residues. V shed 0 bases, J shed 0 bases, and the junction held 5 bases outside the gene matches. CDR3 in amino acids: CATSRDFTSGGTNTGELFF. CDR3 bases: TGTGCCACCAGCAGAGATTTTACTAGCGGGGGGACGAACACCGGGGAGCTGTTTTTT.

The table lists this clone with a few counts. This chain joins TRBV30 and TRBJ1-5; a weak D match, TRBD1 (6 bases). The V end was cut by 1 base, the J end by 3 bases, with 7 bases between. CDR1 GTSNPN and CDR2 SVGIG come from the germline V gene (reference sequence). The CDR3 sequence is 13 residues long. The CDR3 loop reads CAWSGTDNQPQHF. Here the CDR3 DNA reads TGTGCCTGGAGTGGGACAGACAATCAGCCCCAGCATTTT.

The chain joins TRBV10-3 to TRBJ1-4; 8 nucleotides line up with TRBD1. Germline CDR1 ENHRY, CDR2 SYGVKD. CDR3 length: 18 residues. With 5 bases clipped from V and 2 bases from J, the junction kept 13 bases outside the gene matches. In DNA, the CDR3 is TGTGCCATCAGTTCCAGGGGGCTACGAACCGGGACTAATGAAAAACTGTTTTTT. Protein: CAISSRGLRTGTNEKLFF.

The chain employs TRBV7-2 and TRBJ2-7, with 7 positions matching TRBD2. There are 16 residues in the CDR3. After removal of 5 bases from V and 0 bases from J, the junction contained 10 bases not matched to a gene. Germline-derived CDR1 and CDR2 are SGHTA and FQGNSA. CDR3 DNA sequence: TGTGCCAGCAGCCCGCCCCGGGGAGGGGTCTCCTACGAGCAGTACTTC. As protein: CASSPPRGGVSYEQYF. Combining the CDR3 with reference TRBV7-2 and TRBJ2-7 gives the whole variable domain GAGVSQSPSNKVTEKGKDVELRCDPISGHTALYWYRQSLGQGLEFLIYFQGNSAPDKSGLPSDRFSAERTGGSVSTLTIQRTQQEDSAVYLCASSPPRGGVSYEQYFGPGTRLTVT.

This clone has only a few counts. The chain combines TRBV6-6 with TRBJ1-1; no clear D gene. The CDR3 has 12 amino acids. Trimming cost V 6 bases and J 0 bases, with 5 bases left between them. CDR1 is MNHNY and CDR2 is SVGAGI in the germline V gene (reference sequence). Written as DNA, the CDR3 is TGTGCCAGCAGCCCCTTGAACACTGAAGCTTTCTTT. The encoded protein is CASSPLNTEAFF.

This chain links TRBV5-4 with TRBJ1-4; 9 nucleotides match TRBD1. V gave up 3 bases and J gave up 7 bases; unmatched junction bases: 10. Germline CDR1 reads SGHNT; CDR2 reads YYREEE (reference sequence). The CDR3 spans 16 residues. The CDR3 protein is CASSSGTGTGLEKLFF. As DNA, the CDR3 is TGTGCCAGCAGCTCGGGAACCGGGACAGGGCTTGAAAAACTGTTTTTT.

This clone was counted only a few times. The V call is TRBV7-2, the J call TRBJ2-3; 13 bases are a match to TRBD2. V gave up 4 bases and J gave up 5 bases; unmatched junction bases: 15. The CDR3 has 19 residues. The germline V gene has CDR1 SGHTA and CDR2 FQGNSA. Written as DNA, the CDR3 is TGTGCCAGCAGCTCCAGGAACGGACTAGCGGGGGCCTCGGGAGATACGCAGTATTTT. Its protein is CASSSRNGLAGASGDTQYF.

The rearrangement uses TRBV15 and TRBJ1-2; 7 nucleotides line up with TRBD1. There are 17 residues in the CDR3. J was trimmed by 4 bases and V by 4 bases; bases with no gene match: 15. Germline-derived CDR1 and CDR2 are LNHNV and YYDKDF (reference sequence). The CDR3 protein is CATSKTLPGQSLYGYTF. The CDR3 nucleotides are TGTGCCACCAGCAAAACCCTCCCGGGACAGAGCCTCTATGGCTACACCTTC. The full variable domain, its missing parts supplied by reference TRBV15 and TRBJ1-2, is DAMVIQNPRYQVTQFGKPVTLSCSQTLNHNVMYWYQQKSSQAPKLLFHYYDKDFNNEADTPDNFQSRRPNTSFCFLDIRSPGLGDTAMYLCATSKTLPGQSLYGYTFGSGTRLTVV.

The V and J genes are TRBV6-5 and TRBJ1-1, with TRBD1 matching over 8 bases. The J segment lost 2 bases and the V segment lost 6 bases, leaving 8 bases of the junction unmatched. Per the germline V gene, CDR1 is MNHEY and CDR2 is SVGAGI. The CDR3 covers 15 residues. The CDR3 loop reads CASSPLGQGNTEAFF. CDR3 bases: TGTGCCAGCAGCCCTCTCGGACAGGGTAACACTGAAGCTTTCTTT.

The J gene is TRBJ2-1, the V gene TRBV6-1, with TRBD2 matching over 7 bases. The CDR3 spans 14 residues. V shed 7 bases and J 2 bases; nucleotides not matched to a gene: 5. The germline V gene encodes CDR1 MNHNS and CDR2 SASEGT. The CDR3 DNA reads as TGTGCCAGCACCCCGAGCGGGGCCTACAATGAGCAGTTCTTC. Amino acid sequence: CASTPSGAYNEQFF.

The chain combines TRBV7-9 with TRBJ2-3, with D perhaps TRBD2 (5 bases). The CDR3 covers 13 residues. Germline V CDR1 and CDR2: SEHNR, FQNEAQ (reference sequence). Trimming cost V 5 bases and J 4 bases, with 10 bases left between them. The DNA for the CDR3 is TGTGCCAGCAGCCAGGCGGGCCCAGATACGCAGTATTTT. Encoded protein: CASSQAGPDTQYF.

This chain links TRBV7-9 with TRBJ1-5, with 7 positions matching TRBD1. The V gene's germline CDR1 is SEHNR and CDR2 FQNEAQ (reference sequence). The CDR3 is made up of 16 amino acids. V lost 4 bases, J lost 3 bases, and 9 bases stayed unmatched. The DNA of the CDR3 is TGTGCCAGCAGCTCGTCCGACAGGGACCTCAATCAGCCCCAGCATTTT. This codes for CASSSSDRDLNQPQHF.

This rearrangement joins TRBV18 to TRBJ1-4; D unclear. Trimming left V 3 bases short and J 6 bases short, with 11 bases between. The CDR3 totals 14 residues. Germline CDR1 and CDR2: KGHSH and LQKENI. Here the CDR3 reads CASSPGVRDEKLFF. CDR3 bases: TGTGCCAGCTCACCCGGGGTCAGAGATGAAAAACTGTTTTTT.

The chain couples TRBV5-6 to TRBJ2-7, with 7 bases aligning to TRBD1. This CDR3 spans 17 amino acids. V lost 1 base to trimming and J lost 0 bases; unmatched junction nucleotides: 10. Germline V gene lookup returns CDR1 SGHDT and CDR2 YYEEEE. The CDR3, as DNA: TGTGCCAGCAGCTTGATCCGGACAGGATTAACCTCCTACGAGCAGTACTTC. Protein: CASSLIRTGLTSYEQYF.

V gene TRBV9 combines with J gene TRBJ2-1; D is perhaps TRBD1 (6 bases). Germline CDR1 and CDR2: SGDLS and YYNGEE. The CDR3 has 13 residues. V was clipped by 0 bases and J by 10 bases, with 11 bases between them. The DNA of the CDR3 is TGTGCCAGCAGCGTAGGGGGAAGGGGGGAGCAGTTCTTC. This encodes CASSVGGRGEQFF.

The gene calls are TRBV5-1 and TRBJ1-6, with TRBD1 identical over 7 bases. Trimming took 3 bases from V and 10 from J; bases not matched to a gene: 4. The CDR3 is made up of 13 amino acids. CDR1 SGHRS and CDR2 YFSETQ come from the germline V gene. The CDR3 protein is CASSSAGGSPLHF. CDR3 nucleotides: TGCGCCAGCAGCTCGGCAGGGGGATCACCCCTCCACTTT.

This chain connects TRBV5-6 to TRBJ1-2, with D tentatively TRBD1 (5 bases). Per the germline V gene, CDR1 is SGHDT and CDR2 is YYEEEE. The V gene lost 4 bases and the J gene lost 7 bases, with 14 bases spanning the gap. The CDR3 totals 13 residues. This chain's CDR3 is CASSQKGASGYTF. The CDR3 DNA follows: TGTGCCAGCAGCCAGAAAGGGGCATCTGGCTACACCTTC.

This sequence joins TRBV5-1 and TRBJ2-3; TRBD1 matches 7 bases. CDR1 and CDR2 (germline): SGHRS, YFSETQ. V lost 4 bases to trimming and J lost 2 bases; unmatched junction nucleotides: 4. The CDR3 is 14 amino acids. CDR3 coding DNA: TGCGCCAGCAGCGGAGGACAGGACACAGATACGCAGTATTTT. This encodes CASSGGQDTDTQYF.

The V gene is TRBV10-2, the J gene TRBJ2-2; TRBD1 matches 10 bases. The CDR3 runs to 15 residues. V was clipped by 4 bases and J by 3 bases; unmatched bases: 2. Germline V gene lookup returns CDR1 WSHSY and CDR2 SAAADI. This chain's CDR3 is CASSGQGADTGELFF. The CDR3, as DNA: TGCGCCAGCAGTGGACAGGGGGCGGACACCGGGGAGCTGTTTTTT.